This T cell receptor (beta chain) was profiled in a study of T cells after yellow fever vaccination. General study findings and limits: Faster peaking, at day 5 versus 15, marked a secondary response that was weaker. FACS-sorted repertoires might harbor abundant contaminating clonotypes from the bulk population. Across the CD4 and CD8 compartments, a small share of clonotypes was present in both.

Trimming removed 6 bases at V and 7 bases at J, with 13 bases between. The CDR3 is 13 amino acids. Germline V lookup: CDR1 MGHDK, CDR2 SYGVNS. TCRdb reprocessed the 5' RACE reads via MiXCR and lists one record per CDR3 protein. The sample has 500,000 to 700,000 distinct CDR3 sequences, about a fifth seen once. Regarding this clonotype: Its target is not known.

V usage is TRBV25-1 and J usage is TRBJ2-1, with D perhaps TRBD1 (6 bases). This clonotype was obtained from a young man who received the YFV17D yellow fever vaccine. Sequenced material: PBMCs, taken 15 days after the yellow fever booster vaccination. The CDR3 DNA follows: TGTGCCAGCAGCCCCGGGACACCGAATGAGCAGTTCTTC. Translation gives CASSPGTPNEQFF.